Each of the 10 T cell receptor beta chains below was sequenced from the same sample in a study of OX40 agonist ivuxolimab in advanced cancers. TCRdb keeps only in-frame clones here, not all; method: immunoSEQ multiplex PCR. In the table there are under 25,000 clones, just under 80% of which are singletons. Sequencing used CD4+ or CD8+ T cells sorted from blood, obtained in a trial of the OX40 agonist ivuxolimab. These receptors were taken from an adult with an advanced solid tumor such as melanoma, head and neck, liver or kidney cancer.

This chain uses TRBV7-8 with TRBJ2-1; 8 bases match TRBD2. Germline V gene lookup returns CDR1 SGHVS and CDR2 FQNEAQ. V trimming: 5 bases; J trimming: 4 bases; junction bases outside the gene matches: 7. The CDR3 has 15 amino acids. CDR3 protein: CASSVGLVVYNEQFF. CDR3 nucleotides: TGTGCCAGCAGCGTGGGACTAGTCGTTTACAATGAGCAGTTCTTC.

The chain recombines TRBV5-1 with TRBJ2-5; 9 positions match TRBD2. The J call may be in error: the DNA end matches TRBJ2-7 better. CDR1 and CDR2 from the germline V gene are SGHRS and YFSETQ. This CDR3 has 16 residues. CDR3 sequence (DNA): TGCGCCAGCAGCTTGGTGGCTAGCGGGGATTCCTACGAGCAGTACTTC. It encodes CASSLVASGDSYEQYF.

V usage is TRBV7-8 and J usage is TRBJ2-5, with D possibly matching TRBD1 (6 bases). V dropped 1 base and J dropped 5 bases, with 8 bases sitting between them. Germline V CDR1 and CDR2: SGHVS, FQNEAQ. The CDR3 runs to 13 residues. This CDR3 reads CASSLGGLETQYF. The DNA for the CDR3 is TGTGCCAGCAGCTTAGGGGGGCTTGAGACCCAGTACTTC. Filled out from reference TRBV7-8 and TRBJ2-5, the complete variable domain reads GAGVSQSPRYKVAKRGQDVALRCDPISGHVSLFWYQQALGQGPEFLTYFQNEAQLDKSGLPSDRFFAERPEGSVSTLKIQRTQQEDSAVYLCASSLGGLETQYFGPGTRLLVL.

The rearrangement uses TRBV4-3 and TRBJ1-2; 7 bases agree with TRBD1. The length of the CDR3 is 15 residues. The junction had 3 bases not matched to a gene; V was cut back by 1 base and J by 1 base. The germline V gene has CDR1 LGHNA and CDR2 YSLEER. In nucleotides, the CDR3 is TGCGCCAGCAGCCAAGCGGGACAGCTTAACTATGGCTACACCTTC. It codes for CASSQAGQLNYGYTF.

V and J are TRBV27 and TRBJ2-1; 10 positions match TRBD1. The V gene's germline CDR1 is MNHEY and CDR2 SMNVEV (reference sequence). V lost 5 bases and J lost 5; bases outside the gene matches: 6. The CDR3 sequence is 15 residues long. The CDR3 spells CASSAPGQGNNEQFF. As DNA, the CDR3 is TGTGCCAGCAGTGCCCCGGGACAGGGGAACAATGAGCAGTTCTTC.

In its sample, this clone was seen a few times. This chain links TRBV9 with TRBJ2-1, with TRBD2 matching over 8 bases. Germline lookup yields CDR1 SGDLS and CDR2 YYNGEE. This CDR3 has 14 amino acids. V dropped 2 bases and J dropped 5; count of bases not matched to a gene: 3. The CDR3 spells CASSVGGGNNEQFF. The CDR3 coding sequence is TGTGCCAGCAGCGTCGGCGGGGGGAACAATGAGCAGTTCTTC.

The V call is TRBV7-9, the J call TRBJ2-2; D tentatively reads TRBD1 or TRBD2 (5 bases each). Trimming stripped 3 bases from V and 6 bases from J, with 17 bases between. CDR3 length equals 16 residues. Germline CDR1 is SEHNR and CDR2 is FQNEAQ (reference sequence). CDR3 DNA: TGTGCCAGCAGCTTGAGCCGGCCAGGGAGCGCCGGGGAGCTGTTTTTT. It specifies CASSLSRPGSAGELFF.

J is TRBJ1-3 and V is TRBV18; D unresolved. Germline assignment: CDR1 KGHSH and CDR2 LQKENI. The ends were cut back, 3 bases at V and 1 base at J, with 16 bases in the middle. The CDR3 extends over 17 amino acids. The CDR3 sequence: CASSPSSGTRSGNTIYF. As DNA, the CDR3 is TGTGCCAGCTCACCCTCTTCCGGTACTCGGTCTGGAAACACCATATATTTT.

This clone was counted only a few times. The CDR3 region has the DNA TGTGCCAGCAGCGTAGTAGGGGACGGCACAGATACGCAGTATTTT. Protein product: CASSVVGDGTDTQYF. The chain carries TRBV9 and TRBJ2-3; possibly TRBD1 or TRBD2 for D (5 bases each). V lost 0 bases and J lost 1, with 9 bases in between. CDR3 length: 15 amino acids. CDR1 and CDR2 (germline): SGDLS, YYNGEE.

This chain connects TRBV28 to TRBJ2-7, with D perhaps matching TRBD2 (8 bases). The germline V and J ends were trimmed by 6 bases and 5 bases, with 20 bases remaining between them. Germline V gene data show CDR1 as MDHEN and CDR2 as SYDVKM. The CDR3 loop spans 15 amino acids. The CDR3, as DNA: TGTGCCAGCAGGCCGACAGGGACTAGAGGCCACGAGCAGTACTTC. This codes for CASRPTGTRGHEQYF.